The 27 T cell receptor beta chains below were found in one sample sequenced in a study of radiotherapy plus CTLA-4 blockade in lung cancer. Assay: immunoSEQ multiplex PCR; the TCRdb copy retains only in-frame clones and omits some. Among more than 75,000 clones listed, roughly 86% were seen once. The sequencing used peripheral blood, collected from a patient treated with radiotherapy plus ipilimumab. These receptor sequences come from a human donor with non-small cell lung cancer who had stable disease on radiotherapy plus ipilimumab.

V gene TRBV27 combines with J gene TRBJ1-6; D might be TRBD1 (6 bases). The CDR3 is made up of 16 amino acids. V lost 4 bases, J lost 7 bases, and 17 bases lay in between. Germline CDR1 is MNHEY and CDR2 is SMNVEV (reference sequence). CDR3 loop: CASSSLRSGANSPLHF. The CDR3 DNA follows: TGTGCCAGCAGTTCCCTCAGGTCAGGGGCAAATTCACCCCTCCACTTT.

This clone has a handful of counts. The CDR3 loop is CASRAFPGGGYGYTF. DNA for the CDR3: TGTGCCAGCAGAGCCTTCCCAGGGGGCGGCTATGGCTACACCTTC. The rearrangement links TRBV6-4 to TRBJ1-2; TRBD1 agrees at 8 bases. Germline V gene sequence: CDR1 MRHNA, CDR2 SNTAGT. This CDR3 spans 15 amino acids. Germline trimming cut 6 bases from V and 4 bases from J; bases unmatched to any gene: 10.

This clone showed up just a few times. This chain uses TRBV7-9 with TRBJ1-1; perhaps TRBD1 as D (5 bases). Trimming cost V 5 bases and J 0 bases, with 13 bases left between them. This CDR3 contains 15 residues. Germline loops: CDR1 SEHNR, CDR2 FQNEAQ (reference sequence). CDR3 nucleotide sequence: TGTGCCAGCAGCCCGCGGGGGGGACTGAACACTGAAGCTTTCTTT. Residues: CASSPRGGLNTEAFF. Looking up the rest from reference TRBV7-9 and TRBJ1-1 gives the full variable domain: DTGVSQNPRHKITKRGQNVTFRCDPISEHNRLYWYRQTLGQGPEFLTYFQNEAQLEKSRLLSDRFSAERPKGSFSTLEIQRTEQGDSAMYLCASSPRGGLNTEAFFGQGTRLTVV.

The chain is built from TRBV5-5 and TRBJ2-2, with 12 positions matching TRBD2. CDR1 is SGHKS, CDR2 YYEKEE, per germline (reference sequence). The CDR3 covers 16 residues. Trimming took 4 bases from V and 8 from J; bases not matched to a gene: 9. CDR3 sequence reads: CASSLTSGSVLGELFF. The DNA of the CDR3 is TGTGCCAGCAGCCTGACTAGCGGGAGCGTTCTAGGGGAGCTGTTTTTT.

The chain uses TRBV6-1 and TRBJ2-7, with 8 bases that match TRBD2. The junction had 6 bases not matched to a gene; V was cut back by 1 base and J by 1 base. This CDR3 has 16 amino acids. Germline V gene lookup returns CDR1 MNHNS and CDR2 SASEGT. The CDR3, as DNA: TGTGCCAGCAGTGAAGTTGTAACTAGCGGTTCCTACGAGCAGTACTTC. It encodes CASSEVVTSGSYEQYF.

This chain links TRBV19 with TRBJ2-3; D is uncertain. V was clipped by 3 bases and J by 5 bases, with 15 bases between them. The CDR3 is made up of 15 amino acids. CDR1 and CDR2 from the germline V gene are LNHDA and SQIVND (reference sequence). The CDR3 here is CASSMGKGPGDTQYF. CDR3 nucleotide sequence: TGTGCCAGTAGTATGGGAAAGGGTCCCGGAGATACGCAGTATTTT.

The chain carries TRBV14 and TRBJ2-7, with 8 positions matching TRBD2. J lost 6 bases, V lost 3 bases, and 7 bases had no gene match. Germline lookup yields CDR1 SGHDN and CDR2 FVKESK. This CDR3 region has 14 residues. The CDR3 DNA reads TGTGCCAGCAGCCAGCCCGGGAGGGTAGCCGAGCAGTACTTC. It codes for CASSQPGRVAEQYF.

The CDR3 bases are TGCAGCGTTGACCATCCAGTCAGGGAGACCCAGTACTTC. Translation: CSVDHPVRETQYF. The gene calls are TRBV29-1 and TRBJ2-5; D gene uncertain. The CDR3 has 13 amino acids. Trimming took off 3 bases at V and 5 bases at J, with 13 bases between the two ends. Per germline, CDR1 SQVTM and CDR2 ANQGSEA.

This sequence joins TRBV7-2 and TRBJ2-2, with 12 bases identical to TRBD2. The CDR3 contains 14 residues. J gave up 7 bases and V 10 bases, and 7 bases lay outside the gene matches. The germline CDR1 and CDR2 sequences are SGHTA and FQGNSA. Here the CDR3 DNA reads TGTGCCAAAGGACTAGCGGGACGAGGCGGGGAGCTGTTTTTT. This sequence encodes CAKGLAGRGGELFF.

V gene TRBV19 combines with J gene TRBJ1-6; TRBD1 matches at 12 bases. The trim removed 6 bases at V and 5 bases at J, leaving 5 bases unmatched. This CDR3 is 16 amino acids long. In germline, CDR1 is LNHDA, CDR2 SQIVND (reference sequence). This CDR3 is CASSLGQGANNSPLHF. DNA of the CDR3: TGTGCCAGTAGCTTGGGACAGGGGGCCAATAATTCACCCCTCCACTTT.

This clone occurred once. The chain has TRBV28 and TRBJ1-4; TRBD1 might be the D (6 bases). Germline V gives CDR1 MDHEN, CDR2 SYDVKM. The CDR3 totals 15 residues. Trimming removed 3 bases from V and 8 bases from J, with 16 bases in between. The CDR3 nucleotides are TGTGCCAGCAGTTTCATGGGGGGCGCGGAAGAAAAACTGTTTTTT. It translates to CASSFMGGAEEKLFF.

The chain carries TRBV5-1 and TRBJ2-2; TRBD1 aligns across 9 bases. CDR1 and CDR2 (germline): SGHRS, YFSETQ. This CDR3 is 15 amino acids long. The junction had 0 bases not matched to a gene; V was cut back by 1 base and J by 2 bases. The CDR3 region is CASSLTGGNTGELFF. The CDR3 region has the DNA TGCGCCAGCAGCTTGACAGGGGGCAACACCGGGGAGCTGTTTTTT.

The CDR3: CAISGGTNQETQYF. Written as DNA, the CDR3 is TGTGCCATCAGTGGGGGGACTAATCAAGAGACCCAGTACTTC. This sequence joins TRBV10-3 and TRBJ2-5; 7 nucleotides match TRBD2. After removal of 4 bases from V and 2 bases from J, the junction contained 4 bases not matched to a gene. The germline V gene encodes CDR1 ENHRY and CDR2 SYGVKD. The CDR3 has 14 residues.

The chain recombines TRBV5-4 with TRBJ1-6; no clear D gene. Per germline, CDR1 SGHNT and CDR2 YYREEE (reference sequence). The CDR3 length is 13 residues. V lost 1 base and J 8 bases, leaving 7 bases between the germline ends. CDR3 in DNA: TGTGCCAGCAGCTTGATGGGTGATTCACCCCTCCACTTT. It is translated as CASSLMGDSPLHF.

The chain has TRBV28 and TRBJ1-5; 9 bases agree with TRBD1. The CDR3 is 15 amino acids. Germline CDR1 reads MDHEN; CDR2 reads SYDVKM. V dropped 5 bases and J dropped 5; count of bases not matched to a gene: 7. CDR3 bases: TGTGCCAGCAGTACCACTTGGACAGGGGATCAGCCCCAGCATTTT. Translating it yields CASSTTWTGDQPQHF.

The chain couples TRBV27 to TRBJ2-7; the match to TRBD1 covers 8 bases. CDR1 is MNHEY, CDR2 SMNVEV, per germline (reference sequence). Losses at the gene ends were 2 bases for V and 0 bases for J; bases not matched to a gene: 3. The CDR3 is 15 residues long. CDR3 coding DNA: TGTGCCAGCAGTTTAATCGGGACAGGCTCCTACGAGCAGTACTTC. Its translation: CASSLIGTGSYEQYF.

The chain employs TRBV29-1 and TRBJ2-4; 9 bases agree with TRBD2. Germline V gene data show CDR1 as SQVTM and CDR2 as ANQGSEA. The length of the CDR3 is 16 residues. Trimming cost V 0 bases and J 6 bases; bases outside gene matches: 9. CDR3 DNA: TGCAGCGTTGAAGATTGGAATAGCGGGAGCGGAAACATTCAGTACTTC. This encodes CSVEDWNSGSGNIQYF.

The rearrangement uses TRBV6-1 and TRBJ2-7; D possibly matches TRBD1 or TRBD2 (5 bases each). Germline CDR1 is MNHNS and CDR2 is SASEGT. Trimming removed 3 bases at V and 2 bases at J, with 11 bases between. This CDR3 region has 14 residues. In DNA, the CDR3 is TGTGCCAGCAGTGAGAGGGACGGACCCTACGAGCAGTACTTC. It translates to CASSERDGPYEQYF.

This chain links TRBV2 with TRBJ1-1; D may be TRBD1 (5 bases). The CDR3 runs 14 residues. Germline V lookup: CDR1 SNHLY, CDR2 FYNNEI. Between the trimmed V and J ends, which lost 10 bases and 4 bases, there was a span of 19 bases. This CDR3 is CATTRRGGGTEAFF. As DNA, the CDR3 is TGTGCCACCACCAGGAGGGGTGGAGGCACTGAAGCTTTCTTT.

The CDR3 DNA reads as TGTGCCAGCAGTTTATACGGGGACGACACTGAAGCTTTCTTT. It yields the protein CASSLYGDDTEAFF. The chain combines TRBV28 with TRBJ1-1; perhaps TRBD1 as D (5 bases). The germline CDR1 and CDR2 sequences are MDHEN and SYDVKM. V was clipped by 1 base and J by 3 bases, with 9 bases between them. CDR3 length: 14 residues. Full variable domain (missing parts from reference TRBV28 and TRBJ1-1): DVKVTQSSRYLVKRTGEKVFLECVQDMDHENMFWYRQDPGLGLRLIYFSYDVKMKEKGDIPEGYSVSREKKERFSLILESASTNQTSMYLCASSLYGDDTEAFFGQGTRLTVV.

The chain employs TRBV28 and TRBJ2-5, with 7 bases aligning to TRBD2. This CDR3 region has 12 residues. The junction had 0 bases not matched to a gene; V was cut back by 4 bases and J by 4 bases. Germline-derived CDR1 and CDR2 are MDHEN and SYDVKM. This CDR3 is CASSSGGETQYF. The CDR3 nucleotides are TGTGCCAGCAGTTCGGGAGGAGAGACCCAGTACTTC.

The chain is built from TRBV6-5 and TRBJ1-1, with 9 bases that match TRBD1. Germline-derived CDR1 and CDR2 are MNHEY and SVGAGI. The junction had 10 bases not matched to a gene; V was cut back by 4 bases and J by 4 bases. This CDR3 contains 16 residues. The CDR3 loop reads CASSSSPVTGGTEAFF. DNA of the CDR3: TGTGCCAGCAGTTCGTCCCCCGTGACAGGGGGCACTGAAGCTTTCTTT.

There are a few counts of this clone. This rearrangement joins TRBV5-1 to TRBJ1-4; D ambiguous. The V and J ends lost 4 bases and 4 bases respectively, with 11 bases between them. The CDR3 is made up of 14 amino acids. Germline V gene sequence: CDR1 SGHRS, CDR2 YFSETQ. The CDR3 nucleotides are TGCGCCAGCAGCGTCGGAACCCTTAATGAAAAACTGTTTTTT. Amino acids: CASSVGTLNEKLFF.

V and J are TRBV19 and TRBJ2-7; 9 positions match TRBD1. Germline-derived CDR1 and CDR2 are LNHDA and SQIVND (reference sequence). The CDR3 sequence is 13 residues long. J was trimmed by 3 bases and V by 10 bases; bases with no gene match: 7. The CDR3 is CATRRTGVYEQYF. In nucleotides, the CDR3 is TGTGCCACCCGGAGGACAGGGGTCTACGAGCAGTACTTC.

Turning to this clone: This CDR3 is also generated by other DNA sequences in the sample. The CDR3 here is CASSPGGGPTDTQYF. CDR3 DNA: TGTGCCAGCAGCCCCGGCGGGGGTCCCACAGATACGCAGTATTTT. This sequence joins TRBV11-3 and TRBJ2-3, with 7 nucleotides matching TRBD2. Trimming cost V 5 bases and J 2 bases; bases outside gene matches: 7. In germline, CDR1 is SGHNT, CDR2 YENEEA. The CDR3 has 15 residues.

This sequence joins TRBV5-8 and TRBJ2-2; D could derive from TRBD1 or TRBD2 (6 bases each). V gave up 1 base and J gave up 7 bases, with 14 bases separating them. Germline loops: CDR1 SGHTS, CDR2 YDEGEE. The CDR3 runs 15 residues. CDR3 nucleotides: TGTGCCAGCAGCTTGCAACAGGGAGGAGGCGGGGAGCTGTTTTTT. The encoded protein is CASSLQQGGGGELFF.

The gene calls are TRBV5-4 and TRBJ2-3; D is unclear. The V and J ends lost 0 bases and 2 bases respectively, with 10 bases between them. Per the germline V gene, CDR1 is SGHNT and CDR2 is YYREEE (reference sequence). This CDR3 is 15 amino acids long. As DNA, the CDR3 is TGTGCCAGCAGCTTGGTTCACAGATACACAGATACGCAGTATTTT. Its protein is CASSLVHRYTDTQYF.